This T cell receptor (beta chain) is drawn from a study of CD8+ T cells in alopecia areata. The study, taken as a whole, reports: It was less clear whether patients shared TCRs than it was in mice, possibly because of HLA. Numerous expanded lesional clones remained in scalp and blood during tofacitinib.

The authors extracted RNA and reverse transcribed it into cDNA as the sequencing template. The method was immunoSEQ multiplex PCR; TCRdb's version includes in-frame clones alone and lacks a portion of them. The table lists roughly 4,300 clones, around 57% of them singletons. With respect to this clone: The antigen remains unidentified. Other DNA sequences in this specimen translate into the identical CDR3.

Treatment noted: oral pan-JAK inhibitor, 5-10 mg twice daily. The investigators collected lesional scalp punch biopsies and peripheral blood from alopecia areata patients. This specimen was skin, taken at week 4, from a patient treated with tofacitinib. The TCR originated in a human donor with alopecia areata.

Here the CDR3 reads CASSVEADSYNEQFF. CDR3 in DNA: TGTGCCAGCAGCGTTGAAGCGGACTCCTACAATGAGCAGTTCTTC. The chain uses TRBV9 and TRBJ2-1, with D possibly matching TRBD2 (5 bases). The V end was cut by 2 bases, the J end by 0 bases, with 9 bases between. The CDR3 is made up of 15 amino acids. CDR1 is SGDLS, CDR2 YYNGEE, per germline.